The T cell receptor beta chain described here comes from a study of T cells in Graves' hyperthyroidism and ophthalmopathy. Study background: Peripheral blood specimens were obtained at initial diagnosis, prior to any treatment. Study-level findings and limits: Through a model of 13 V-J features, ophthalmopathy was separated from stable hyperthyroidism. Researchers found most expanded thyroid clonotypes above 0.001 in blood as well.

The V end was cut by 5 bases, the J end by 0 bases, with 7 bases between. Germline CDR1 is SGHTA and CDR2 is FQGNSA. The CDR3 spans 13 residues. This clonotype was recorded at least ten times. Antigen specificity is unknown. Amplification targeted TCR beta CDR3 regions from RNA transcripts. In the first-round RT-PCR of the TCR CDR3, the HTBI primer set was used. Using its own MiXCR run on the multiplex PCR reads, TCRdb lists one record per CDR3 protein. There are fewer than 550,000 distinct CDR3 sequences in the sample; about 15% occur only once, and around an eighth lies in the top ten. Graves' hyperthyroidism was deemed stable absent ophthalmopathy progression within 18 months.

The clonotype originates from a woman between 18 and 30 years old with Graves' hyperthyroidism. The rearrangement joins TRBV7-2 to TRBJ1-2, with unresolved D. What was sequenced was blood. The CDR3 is CASSPRTNYGYTF. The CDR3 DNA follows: TGTGCCAGCAGCCCTAGGACTAACTATGGCTACACCTTC. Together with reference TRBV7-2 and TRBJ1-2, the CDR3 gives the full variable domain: GAGVSQSPSNKVTEKGKDVELRCDPISGHTALYWYRQSLGQGLEFLIYFQGNSAPDKSGLPSDRFSAERTGGSVSTLTIQRTQQEDSAVYLCASSPRTNYGYTFGSGTRLTVV.